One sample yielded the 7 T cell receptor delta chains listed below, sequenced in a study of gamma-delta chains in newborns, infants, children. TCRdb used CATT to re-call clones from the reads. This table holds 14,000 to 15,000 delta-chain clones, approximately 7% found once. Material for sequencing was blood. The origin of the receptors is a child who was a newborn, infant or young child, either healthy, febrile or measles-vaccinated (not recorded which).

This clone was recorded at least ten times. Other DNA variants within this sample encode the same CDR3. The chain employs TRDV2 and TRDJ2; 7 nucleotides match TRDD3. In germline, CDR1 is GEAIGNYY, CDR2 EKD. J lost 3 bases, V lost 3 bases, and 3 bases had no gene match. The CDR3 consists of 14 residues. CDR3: CACDAWGMTAQLFF. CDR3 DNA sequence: TGTGCCTGTGACGCTTGGGGGATGACAGCACAACTCTTCTTT.

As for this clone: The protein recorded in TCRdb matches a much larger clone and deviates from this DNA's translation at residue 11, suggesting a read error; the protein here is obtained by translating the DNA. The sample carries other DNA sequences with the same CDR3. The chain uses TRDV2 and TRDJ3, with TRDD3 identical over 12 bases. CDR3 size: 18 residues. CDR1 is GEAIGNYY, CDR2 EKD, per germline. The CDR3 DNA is TGTGCCTGTGACACCGTACTGGGGGATACCCGGGACACCCGGCAGATGTTTTTC. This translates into CACDTVLGDTRDTRQMFF.

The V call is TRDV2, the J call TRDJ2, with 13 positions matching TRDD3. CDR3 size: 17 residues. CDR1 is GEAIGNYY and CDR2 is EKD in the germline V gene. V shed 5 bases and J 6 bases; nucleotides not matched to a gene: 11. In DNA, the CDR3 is TGTGCCTGTGGCCCACTGGGGGATACGCGAGAGGCAGCACAACTCTTCTTT. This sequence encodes CACGPLGDTREAAQLFF.

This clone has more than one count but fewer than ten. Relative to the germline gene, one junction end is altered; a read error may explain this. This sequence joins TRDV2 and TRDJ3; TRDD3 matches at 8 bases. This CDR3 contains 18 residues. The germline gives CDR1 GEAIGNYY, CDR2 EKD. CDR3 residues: CACDILGVSSWGTRQMFF. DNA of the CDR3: TGTGCCTGTGACATACTGGGGGTGAGCTCCTGGGGCACCCGACAGATGTTTTTC.

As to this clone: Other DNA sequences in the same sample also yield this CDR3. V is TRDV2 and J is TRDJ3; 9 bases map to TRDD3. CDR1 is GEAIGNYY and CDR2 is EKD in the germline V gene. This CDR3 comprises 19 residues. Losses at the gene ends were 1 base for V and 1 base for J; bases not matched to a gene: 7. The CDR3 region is CACDTRWWGISWDTRQMFF. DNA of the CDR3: TGTGCCTGTGACACGAGGTGGTGGGGGATATCCTGGGACACCCGACAGATGTTTTTC.

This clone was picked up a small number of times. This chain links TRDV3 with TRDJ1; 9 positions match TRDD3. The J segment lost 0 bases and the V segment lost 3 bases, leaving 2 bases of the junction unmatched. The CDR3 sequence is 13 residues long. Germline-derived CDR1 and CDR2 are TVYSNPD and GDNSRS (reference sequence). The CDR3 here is CALLGEYTDKLIF. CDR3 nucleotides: TGTGCCTTACTGGGGGAGTACACCGATAAACTCATCTTT.

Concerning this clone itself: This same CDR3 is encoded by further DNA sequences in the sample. The CDR3 spells CACDTVLLGVSSWDTRQMFF. DNA of the CDR3: TGTGCCTGTGACACCGTTCTACTGGGGGTCTCCTCCTGGGACACCCGACAGATGTTTTTC. The chain combines TRDV2 with TRDJ3; 8 nucleotides agree with TRDD3. The CDR3 spans 20 residues. Trimming at V came to 0 bases and at J to 0 bases, leaving 9 bases not matched to a gene. Germline CDR1 and CDR2: GEAIGNYY and EKD.